This T cell receptor (beta chain) was identified during a study of T cell changes during pregnancy in multiple sclerosis. Clones were read by immunoSEQ multiplex PCR, and TCRdb kept only the in-frame ones, dropping some. The sample yields about 120,000 clones, roughly nine tenths seen once. Germline loops: CDR1 MNHNS, CDR2 SASEGT. Trimming cost V 8 bases and J 0 bases, with 13 bases left between them. The CDR3 covers 14 residues. The receptor comes from a female donor with multiple sclerosis, enrolled in a pregnancy study. The gene calls are TRBV6-1 and TRBJ1-1; D perhaps matches TRBD1 (6 bases). Sequencing was performed on peripheral blood, taken in the third trimester of pregnancy. The CDR3 protein is CASQDRGMNTEAFF. The CDR3 nucleotides are TGTGCCAGCCAGGACAGAGGCATGAACACTGAAGCTTTCTTT.